This T cell receptor (beta chain) is drawn from a study of PD-L1 blockade in urothelial cancer. Turning to the study itself: Between 0 and 3 prior chemotherapy regimens had been given to patients. Median T cell yield from blood was about 130,000.

The CDR3 extends over 14 amino acids. J gave up 15 bases and V 4 bases, and 13 bases lay outside the gene matches. CDR1 and CDR2 (germline): SGHRS, YFSETQ. Spiking of synthetic TCR analog templates was performed in each PCR. Assay: immunoSEQ multiplex PCR; the TCRdb copy retains only in-frame clones and omits some. The profile shows about 50,000 clones, 70% to 90% of them singletons. The number of samples from each patient was between 1 and 8, taken pretreatment and on-treatment. This TCR was sampled from a man aged 60 to 69 with urothelial cancer. The rearrangement uses TRBV5-1 and TRBJ2-1; TRBD1 matches 10 bases. This specimen consisted of PBMCs, obtained around atezolizumab (anti-PD-L1) treatment. The CDR3 sequence: CASSPLGQGTSRFF. Here the CDR3 DNA reads TGCGCCAGCAGCCCCTTGGGACAGGGGACTTCACGGTTCTTC. Full variable domain (remainder filled in from reference TRBV5-1 and TRBJ2-1): KAGVTQTPRYLIKTRGQQVTLSCSPISGHRSVSWYQQTPGQGLQFLFEYFSETQRNKGNFPGRFSGRQFSNSRSEMNVSTLELGDSALYLCASSPLGQGTSRFFGPGTRLTVL.